These 20 T cell receptor beta chains came from one sample sequenced in a study of a mutant IDH1 vaccine in newly diagnosed glioma. The protocol was immunoSEQ multiplex PCR, while the TCRdb copy is restricted to in-frame clones and leaves out a portion. The sample includes 60,000 to 100,000 clones, 75% to 90% seen only once; the top ten take approximately 0.8%. These receptors are not linked to any known antigen. Time point specified: week 23, last vaccination. It was 300 ug of mutant IDH1 20-mer peptide that made up each vaccine dose, given with topical imiquimod. Material: PBMCs, obtained from a glioma patient whose treatment included an IDH1 peptide vaccine. These receptor sequences come from a woman aged 45-65 years with glioma.

CDR3 DNA: TGTGCCTGGAGTGTAATTCGGGGGGACTATGGCTACACCTTC. It specifies CAWSVIRGDYGYTF. This rearrangement joins TRBV30 to TRBJ1-2; the D gene is possibly TRBD1 (5 bases). This CDR3 spans 14 amino acids. Trimming pared 0 bases from V and 3 bases from J, leaving 11 bases between. Germline V gives CDR1 GTSNPN, CDR2 SVGIG (reference sequence).

This clone was detected only once. This chain uses TRBV28 with TRBJ1-4, with a weak D call TRBD1 (6 bases). The CDR3 spans 16 residues. The V end was cut by 2 bases, the J end by 0 bases, with 10 bases between. Germline V lookup: CDR1 MDHEN, CDR2 SYDVKM. In nucleotides, the CDR3 is TGTGCCAGCAGTTTAAGACAGGTTGCAACTAATGAAAAACTGTTTTTT. It codes for CASSLRQVATNEKLFF.

The CDR3 DNA is TGCGCCAGCAGCCAAGGGGGTTGGGGGAAAGACTCCTACAATGAGCAGTTCTTC. It is translated as CASSQGGWGKDSYNEQFF. The chain carries TRBV4-1 and TRBJ2-1; D might be TRBD1 or TRBD2, each matching 5 bases. V lost 1 base, J lost 0 bases, and 16 bases lay in between. The CDR3 is made up of 18 amino acids. Germline V gene lookup returns CDR1 MGHRA and CDR2 YSYEKL.

This chain joins TRBV5-1 and TRBJ1-2; 9 bases fit TRBD1. The J segment lost 8 bases and the V segment lost 3 bases, leaving 2 bases of the junction unmatched. Germline CDR1 reads SGHRS; CDR2 reads YFSETQ. The CDR3 is 12 amino acids. Written as DNA, the CDR3 is TGCGCCAGCAGCTGGGGACAGGGCGGCTACACCTTC. Its translation: CASSWGQGGYTF.

The J gene is TRBJ1-5, the V gene TRBV6-6; D is possibly TRBD1 (6 bases). The germline gives CDR1 MNHNY, CDR2 SVGAGI (reference sequence). The germline V and J ends were trimmed by 5 bases and 5 bases, with 16 bases remaining between them. CDR3 length: 15 amino acids. Written as DNA, the CDR3 is TGTGCCAGCAGTGCCGGGACACCGAGGGATCAGCCCCAGCATTTT. The encoded protein is CASSAGTPRDQPQHF.

This clone turned up a few times. This specimen includes other DNA sequences encoding the same CDR3. The chain couples TRBV27 to TRBJ2-7; the D is unclear. The germline V gene has CDR1 MNHEY and CDR2 SMNVEV (reference sequence). The V end lost 2 bases, the J end lost 0 bases, and 8 bases lay between the germline ends. There are 14 residues in the CDR3. The CDR3: CASSLRGDSYEQYF. The CDR3 coding sequence is TGTGCCAGCAGTTTACGAGGAGACTCCTACGAGCAGTACTTC.

The V and J genes are TRBV11-2 and TRBJ2-7, with a weak D call TRBD2 (5 bases). This CDR3 is built from 13 residues. CDR1 is SGHAT, CDR2 FQNNGV, per germline. Trimming left V 3 bases short and J 5 bases short, with 11 bases between. The CDR3 DNA follows: TGTGCCAGCAGCTTCCGGCGGGCAGACGAGCAGTACTTC. Amino acid sequence: CASSFRRADEQYF.

This sequence joins TRBV18 and TRBJ2-7; D may be TRBD1 (7 bases). The germline V and J ends were trimmed by 3 bases and 4 bases, with 19 bases remaining between them. Per the germline V gene, CDR1 is KGHSH and CDR2 is LQKENI. The CDR3 is 16 amino acids. Here the CDR3 reads CASSPQGGGVVYEQYF. The CDR3 DNA reads TGTGCCAGCTCACCGCAGGGGGGCGGCGTGGTTTACGAGCAGTACTTC.

The chain recombines TRBV9 with TRBJ1-4; weak D call: TRBD1 (6 bases). CDR3 length: 16 amino acids. V lost 3 bases and J 6 bases, leaving 18 bases between the germline ends. CDR1 is SGDLS, CDR2 YYNGEE, per germline. CDR3 in DNA: TGTGCCAGCAGCGCCGGGTGGAGTGGGGGGCATGAAAAACTGTTTTTT. It codes for CASSAGWSGGHEKLFF.

CDR3 in amino acids: CASSLSTYTGTSGSPYEQYF. The CDR3 DNA reads TGTGCCAGCAGTCTCTCGACATACACAGGGACTAGCGGGAGCCCCTACGAGCAGTACTTC. The chain couples TRBV28 to TRBJ2-7; 14 nucleotides align to TRBD2. The CDR3 runs to 20 residues. V shed 5 bases, J shed 2 bases, and the junction held 17 bases outside the gene matches. Germline V CDR1 and CDR2: MDHEN, SYDVKM.

This rearrangement joins TRBV10-3 to TRBJ2-6; possibly TRBD1 for D (6 bases). The V gene's germline CDR1 is ENHRY and CDR2 SYGVKD. The V and J ends lost 6 bases and 0 bases respectively, with 6 bases between them. This CDR3 spans 14 amino acids. The CDR3 loop is CAIRGGSGANVLTF. Written as DNA, the CDR3 is TGTGCCATCAGAGGGGGCTCTGGGGCCAACGTCCTGACTTTC.

This chain uses TRBV10-2 with TRBJ2-7; TRBD2 aligns across 8 bases. The CDR3 loop spans 16 amino acids. The trim removed 3 bases at V and 7 bases at J, leaving 14 bases unmatched. CDR1 is WSHSY and CDR2 is SAAADI in the germline V gene. Here the CDR3 reads CASSEAIREGPGEQYF. CDR3 coding DNA: TGCGCCAGCAGTGAAGCCATACGGGAGGGCCCGGGAGAGCAGTACTTC.

This chain joins TRBV28 and TRBJ2-1; 8 bases are a match to TRBD2. The CDR3 has 17 residues. The J segment lost 8 bases and the V segment lost 5 bases, leaving 17 bases of the junction unmatched. Germline V gene lookup returns CDR1 MDHEN and CDR2 SYDVKM. The CDR3 DNA is TGTGCCAGCAGTGCCTTTGGATCAGCGGGAGATAGCTATGAGCAGTTCTTC. This codes for CASSAFGSAGDSYEQFF.

This rearrangement joins TRBV5-1 to TRBJ1-4; D perhaps matches TRBD1 (5 bases). The CDR3 extends over 17 amino acids. Germline CDR1 and CDR2: SGHRS and YFSETQ. The V end lost 4 bases, the J end lost 0 bases, and 16 bases lay between the germline ends. As DNA, the CDR3 is TGCGCCAGCAGCCCTGGGGCCGGAGGGCCAACTAATGAAAAACTGTTTTTT. Its protein is CASSPGAGGPTNEKLFF.

The chain uses TRBV5-4 and TRBJ1-2, with TRBD1 matching 7 bases. The CDR3 loop spans 14 amino acids. In germline, CDR1 is SGHNT, CDR2 YYREEE (reference sequence). Unmatched junction bases numbered 13, after V lost 6 bases and J lost 8 bases. Here the CDR3 reads CASTPSRQGSGYTF. The CDR3 bases are TGTGCCAGCACCCCGTCGAGACAGGGAAGCGGCTACACCTTC.

CDR3: CASSITSGRATDTQYF. The CDR3 bases are TGTGCCAGTAGTATCACTAGCGGGAGGGCCACAGATACGCAGTATTTT. The chain joins TRBV19 to TRBJ2-3; 13 bases agree with TRBD2. Germline V gene lookup returns CDR1 LNHDA and CDR2 SQIVND (reference sequence). J gave up 2 bases and V 3 bases, and 2 bases lay outside the gene matches. The CDR3 contains 16 residues.

The chain recombines TRBV30 with TRBJ2-7, with 10 bases matching TRBD1. V dropped 4 bases and J dropped 3; count of bases not matched to a gene: 3. CDR3 length: 13 residues. Germline V gene sequence: CDR1 GTSNPN, CDR2 SVGIG (reference sequence). The CDR3 nucleotides read TGTGCCTGGAAGACAGGGGGCATCTACGAGCAGTACTTC. Its translation is CAWKTGGIYEQYF.

The CDR3 nucleotides are TGTGCCAGCTCAGGCCCCGGCGGCGTGGGAGAGACCCAGTACTTC. Translated, it gives CASSGPGGVGETQYF. This rearrangement joins TRBV6-1 to TRBJ2-5; no clear D. Germline V lookup: CDR1 MNHNS, CDR2 SASEGT. V lost 8 bases and J lost 4, with 20 bases in between. This CDR3 has 15 amino acids.

The chain couples TRBV6-5 to TRBJ2-7, with TRBD2 matching over 9 bases. The CDR3 is 14 residues long. The germline gives CDR1 MNHEY, CDR2 SVGAGI. With 5 bases clipped from V and 2 bases from J, the junction kept 4 bases outside the gene matches. CDR3 region: CASSLAGLTYEQYF. In nucleotides, the CDR3 is TGTGCCAGCAGTCTAGCGGGACTAACCTACGAGCAGTACTTC.

This rearrangement joins TRBV9 to TRBJ2-7; D perhaps matches TRBD2 (5 bases). The germline V and J ends were trimmed by 3 bases and 0 bases, with 10 bases remaining between them. Germline CDR1 SGDLS, CDR2 YYNGEE. The CDR3 sequence is 14 residues long. The CDR3 region is CASSAGRGSYEQYF. The CDR3 DNA reads as TGTGCCAGCAGCGCAGGACGGGGCTCCTACGAGCAGTACTTC.